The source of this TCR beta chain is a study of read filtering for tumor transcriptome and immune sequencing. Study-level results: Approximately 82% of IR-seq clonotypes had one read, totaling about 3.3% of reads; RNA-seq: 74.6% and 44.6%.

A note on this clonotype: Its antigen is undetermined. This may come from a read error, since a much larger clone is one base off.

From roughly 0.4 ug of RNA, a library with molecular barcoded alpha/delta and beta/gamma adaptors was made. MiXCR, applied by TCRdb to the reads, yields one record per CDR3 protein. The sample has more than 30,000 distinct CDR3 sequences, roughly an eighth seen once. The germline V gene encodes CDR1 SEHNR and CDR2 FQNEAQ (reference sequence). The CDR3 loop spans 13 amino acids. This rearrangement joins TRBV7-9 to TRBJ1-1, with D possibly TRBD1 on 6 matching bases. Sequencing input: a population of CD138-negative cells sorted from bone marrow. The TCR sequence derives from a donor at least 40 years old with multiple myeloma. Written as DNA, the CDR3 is TGTACCAGCAACCAGCAGGGGAAGATAGAAGCTTTCTTT. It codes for CTSNQQGKIEAFF.